This T cell receptor beta chain was obtained from a study of OX40 agonist ivuxolimab in advanced cancers. Study-wide context: Participants, 82.7% male, averaged around 60 years of age, ranging from roughly 23 to 80. Partial responses were achieved by three patients, of whom one had hepatocellular carcinoma and two had cutaneous melanoma.

Findings of the study overall: Averaging showed that CD8+ T cells had more expanded clones than CD4+ did.

This clone was found a few times. Its target is not known. CDR1 is MNHEY and CDR2 is SMNVEV in the germline V gene (reference sequence). This CDR3 comprises 14 residues. Unmatched junction bases numbered 4, after V lost 4 bases and J lost 1 base. Clones were read by immunoSEQ multiplex PCR, and TCRdb kept only the in-frame ones, dropping some. The sample includes 48,000 or so clones, 92% seen only once; the top ten take approximately 6.8%. This material consisted of CD4+ or CD8+ T cells sorted from blood, taken in a trial of the OX40 agonist ivuxolimab. The gene calls are TRBV27 and TRBJ2-7, with 7 nucleotides matching TRBD1. The TCR sequence derives from an adult with an advanced solid tumor such as melanoma, head and neck, liver or kidney cancer. CDR3 coding DNA: TGTGCCAGCAGTTACAAACAGGGGTCCTACGAGCAGTACGTC. It yields the protein CASSYKQGSYEQYV.